This is a list of T cell receptor beta chains from one sample in a study of blood T cell repertoires in COVID-19. The data were produced by immunoSEQ multiplex PCR, yet TCRdb's version contains in-frame clones alone and is incomplete. This table has approximately 53,000 clones, about four fifths appearing once. Sequencing was performed on peripheral blood. The source is a woman aged 55-75 years with acute or convalescent COVID-19. CDR3s include the opening cysteine and the closing phenylalanine or tryptophan. The D gene is left open where the match is weak. Some rows mark clone size as missing; the rest say once, few, many or name a class of expanded clone.

CDR3 | DNA | J | size | D | V
CASSPDRIIAFF | TGTGCCAGCAGTCCGGACAGGATAATAGCTTTCTTT | TRBJ1-1 | few | TRBD1 | TRBV2
CASSYSSGETEAFF | TGTGCCAGCAGTTACTCCTCGGGGGAAACTGAAGCTTTCTTT | TRBJ1-1 | . | . | TRBV6-5
CASSLSHRQGGYTF | TGTGCCAGCAGCCTTTCTCATCGACAGGGAGGCTACACCTTC | TRBJ1-2 | . | TRBD1 | TRBV3-1/TRBV3-2
CASSPGLAGVIYNEQFF | TGTGCCAGCAGCCCCGGACTAGCGGGGGTGATCTACAATGAGCAGTTCTTC | TRBJ2-1 | . | TRBD2 | TRBV5-6
CATSRDLQGGAFF | TGTGCCACCAGCAGAGATTTACAGGGGGGAGCTTTCTTT | TRBJ1-1 | . | TRBD1 | TRBV15
CASSPGISYEQYF | TGTGCCAGTAGCCCAGGGATATCCTACGAGCAGTACTTC | TRBJ2-7 | . | . | TRBV19
CASSVGLSYNEQFF | TGTGCCAGCAGCGTGGGACTATCCTACAATGAGCAGTTCTTC | TRBJ2-1 | . | TRBD2 | TRBV9
CASRGQGTEAFF | TGTGCCAGCAGAGGACAGGGCACTGAAGCTTTCTTT | TRBJ1-1 | . | TRBD1 | TRBV9
CASSKHPSVNQDTQYF | TGTGCCAGCAGCAAACATCCTAGCGTGAATCAAGATACGCAGTATTTT | TRBJ2-3 | . | . | TRBV11-2
CASSPQTGSVGTEAFF | TGTGCCAGCTCCCCCCAAACAGGGTCGGTGGGCACTGAAGCTTTCTTT | TRBJ1-1 | once | . | TRBV18
CATSREVASYEQYF | TGTGCCACCAGCAGAGAGGTCGCGTCCTACGAGCAGTACTTC | TRBJ2-7 | . | . | TRBV15
CASSQGWGLSEQYF | TGTGCCAGCAGCCAAGGGTGGGGGCTTAGCGAGCAGTACTTC | TRBJ2-7 | . | . | TRBV14